Presented here are 13 T cell receptor beta chains from one specimen sequenced in a study of response to subunit inactivated influenza vaccine (dated by TCRdb to the late 2010s). The receptor library was made with RT-PCR. The run used an Illumina HiSeq 2500. The public sequencing data were trimmed at Q25 with fastp and processed into clonotypes with MiXCR by TCRdb, which kept only in-frame beta chains. A single entry per CDR3 protein holds the most common genes and DNA from its merged rows. This sample comprises about 500,000 distinct CDR3 sequences, approximately 17% of them detected only once. The ten largest clones add up to approximately 3% of the sample. Sequencing used CD4+ T cells sorted from PBMCs, obtained around 2 years after vaccination. These receptors all come from a man between 50 and 69 years old who received an inactivated influenza vaccine. Donor details come from another sample of the same person, matched by shared clones.

This clonotype appeared a few times. V gene TRBV9 combines with J gene TRBJ2-3, with D perhaps matching TRBD1 (5 bases). Between the trimmed V and J ends, which lost 4 bases and 0 bases, there was a span of 15 bases. There are 16 residues in the CDR3. CDR1 and CDR2 (germline): SGDLS, YYNGEE. The CDR3: CASSTFGAASTDTQYF. CDR3 sequence (DNA): TGTGCCAGCAGCACTTTTGGGGCCGCTAGCACAGATACGCAGTATTTT.

This clonotype was picked up a small number of times. V usage is TRBV6-2 or TRBV6-3 and J usage is TRBJ2-5, with TRBD1 as a possible D gene (5 bases). Per the germline V gene, CDR1 is MNHEY and CDR2 is SVGEGT. The CDR3 has 14 residues. V lost 4 bases to trimming and J lost 13 bases, with 22 bases between them. The CDR3 reads CASSSSVLQGVRYF. Here the CDR3 DNA reads TGTGCCAGCAGTTCGTCGGTCCTTCAAGGGGTTCGGTACTTC.

V usage is TRBV12-3 or TRBV12-4 and J usage is TRBJ1-6; 10 bases are shared with TRBD1. This CDR3 region has 14 residues. Losses at the gene ends were 6 bases for V and 9 bases for J; bases not matched to a gene: 5. DNA for the CDR3: TGTGCCAGCAGGCGGGACAGGGGAGCTTCACCCCTCCACTTT. Its translation: CASRRDRGASPLHF.

This clonotype was seen only a few times. J is TRBJ2-4 and V is TRBV20-1; D may be TRBD1 (6 bases). This CDR3 is 13 amino acids long. V was pared by 0 bases and J by 7 bases, with 10 bases between. Germline V CDR1 and CDR2: DFQATT, SNEGSKA (reference sequence). CDR3 residues: CSARDPTGNIQYF. DNA of the CDR3: TGCAGTGCTAGAGACCCAACAGGGAACATTCAGTACTTC.

This clonotype has a handful of counts. V and J are TRBV20-1 and TRBJ2-4; D might be TRBD1 or TRBD2, each matching 5 bases. Germline loops: CDR1 DFQATT, CDR2 SNEGSKA (reference sequence). This CDR3 is built from 11 residues. Trimming shortened V by 3 bases and J by 11 bases, and 11 bases separated the two germline ends. This CDR3 is CSASSVGLQYF. DNA of the CDR3: TGCAGTGCTAGTTCTGTGGGACTTCAGTACTTC.

This clonotype was observed many times. V gene TRBV24-1 combines with J gene TRBJ1-1; 7 bases align to TRBD1. The V gene end was trimmed by 5 bases and the J gene end by 1 base; junction bases not matched to a gene: 6. The CDR3 contains 15 residues. Germline-derived CDR1 and CDR2 are KGHDR and SFDVKD. The CDR3 region is CATSVNRGGNTEAFF. DNA for the CDR3: TGTGCCACCAGTGTTAACAGGGGAGGGAACACTGAAGCTTTCTTT.

The V call is TRBV5-6, the J call TRBJ2-2, with D tentatively TRBD2 (6 bases). Trimming left V 3 bases short and J 1 base short, with 13 bases between. CDR1 is SGHDT and CDR2 is YYEEEE in the germline V gene. This CDR3 has 16 amino acids. CDR3: CASSSRGILNTGELFF. The CDR3 region has the DNA TGTGCCAGCAGCTCCCGGGGGATTCTGAACACCGGGGAGCTGTTTTTT.

V gene TRBV4-2 combines with J gene TRBJ1-2; 7 bases are a match to TRBD1. CDR1 and CDR2 from the germline V gene are LGHNA and YNFKEQ. After removal of 0 bases from V and 14 bases from J, the junction contained 9 bases not matched to a gene. The CDR3 totals 13 residues. The DNA of the CDR3 is TGTGCCAGCAGCCAAGATCAAGGGACAGTAGAAACCTTC. Protein product: CASSQDQGTVETF.

This clonotype was seen a handful of times. The genes are TRBV12-3 or TRBV12-4 and TRBJ1-1; no clear D. The CDR3 runs to 13 residues. The V gene lost 6 bases and the J gene lost 0 bases, with 8 bases spanning the gap. The CDR3 protein is CASRTTMNTEAFF. The CDR3 nucleotides read TGTGCCAGCAGAACAACTATGAACACTGAAGCTTTCTTT.

The chain is built from TRBV3-1 and TRBJ2-5, with a weak D call TRBD2 (5 bases). CDR3 size: 14 residues. Germline assignment: CDR1 LGHDT and CDR2 YNNKEL (reference sequence). Between the trimmed V and J ends, which lost 4 bases and 3 bases, there was a span of 12 bases. CDR3 protein: CASSRFGGKETQYF. CDR3 coding DNA: TGTGCCAGCAGCCGCTTCGGAGGAAAAGAGACCCAGTACTTC.

This clonotype was observed a few times. The chain's CDR3 is CASSADLQSSYNEQFF. The CDR3 coding sequence is TGTGCCAGCAGCGCGGACCTCCAGAGCTCCTACAATGAGCAGTTCTTC. V usage is TRBV9 and J usage is TRBJ2-1; D not certain. Looked up from germline, CDR1 is SGDLS and CDR2 is YYNGEE. Trimming stripped 3 bases from V and 0 bases from J, with 13 bases between. The CDR3 has 16 residues. The whole variable domain, remainder taken from reference TRBV9 and TRBJ2-1, is DSGVTQTPKHLITATGQRVTLRCSPRSGDLSVYWYQQSLDQGLQFLIQYYNGEERAKGNILERFSAQQFPDLHSELNLSSLELGDSALYFCASSADLQSSYNEQFFGPGTRLTVL.

The chain employs TRBV7-9 and TRBJ2-1, with 9 bases that match TRBD2. The V segment lost 2 bases and the J segment 4 bases; nucleotides outside the gene matches: 3. The CDR3 contains 15 residues. Germline CDR1 and CDR2: SEHNR and FQNEAQ (reference sequence). The CDR3 bases are TGTGCCAGCAGCTTACCGAGCGGGAGGTACAATGAGCAGTTCTTC. Residues: CASSLPSGRYNEQFF.

There are many counts of this clonotype. The chain is built from TRBV6-1 and TRBJ2-2, with TRBD2 identical over 13 bases. Trimming at V came to 6 bases and at J to 8 bases, leaving 6 bases not matched to a gene. CDR3 size: 15 residues. CDR1 is MNHNS, CDR2 SASEGT, per germline. CDR3 nucleotide sequence: TGTGCCAGCAGCGACTGGACTAGCGGGGGAGGGGAGCTGTTTTTT. Translation gives CASSDWTSGGGELFF.